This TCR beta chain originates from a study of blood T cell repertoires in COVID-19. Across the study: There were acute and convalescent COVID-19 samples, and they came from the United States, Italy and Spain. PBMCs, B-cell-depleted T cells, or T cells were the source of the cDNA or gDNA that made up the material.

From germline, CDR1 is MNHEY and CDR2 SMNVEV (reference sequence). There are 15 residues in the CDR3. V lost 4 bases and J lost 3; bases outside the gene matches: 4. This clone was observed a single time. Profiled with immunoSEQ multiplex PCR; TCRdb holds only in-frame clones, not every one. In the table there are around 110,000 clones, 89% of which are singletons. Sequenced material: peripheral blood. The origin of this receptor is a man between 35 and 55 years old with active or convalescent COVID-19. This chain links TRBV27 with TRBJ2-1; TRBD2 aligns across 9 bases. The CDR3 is CASSSLAGHYNEQFF. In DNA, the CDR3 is TGTGCCAGCAGTTCACTAGCGGGCCACTACAATGAGCAGTTCTTC.